The subject of this entry is one TCR beta chain. Its antigen is not identified. The V gene end was trimmed by 1 base and the J gene end by 1 base; junction bases not matched to a gene: 4. In germline, CDR1 is PRHDT, CDR2 FYEKMQ (reference sequence). The CDR3 has 17 residues. These data are taken from a study of T cell repertoires in cytomegalovirus infection. Study results and caveats: HLA-C-restricted CMV clonotypes gave the most frequent clonotype in two of eight donors.

TCRdb redid the calling of the reads with MiXCR, one entry per CDR3 protein. Of around 750,000 distinct CDR3 sequences listed, about 33% were seen once; the top ten hold 9.5% to 15%. The sequences come from cultured CD8+ T cells from PBMCs, collected from culture after CMV antigen stimulation. The receptor was derived from a human donor in good health (CMV status not recorded). Some clones in this sample may be carry-over from other donors' samples. V and J are TRBV13 and TRBJ1-6, with 7 bases identical to TRBD1. In nucleotides, the CDR3 is TGTGCCAGCAGCTTAGAAGGGGGCGAGTCCTATAATTCACCCCTCCACTTT. Translating gives CASSLEGGESYNSPLHF.